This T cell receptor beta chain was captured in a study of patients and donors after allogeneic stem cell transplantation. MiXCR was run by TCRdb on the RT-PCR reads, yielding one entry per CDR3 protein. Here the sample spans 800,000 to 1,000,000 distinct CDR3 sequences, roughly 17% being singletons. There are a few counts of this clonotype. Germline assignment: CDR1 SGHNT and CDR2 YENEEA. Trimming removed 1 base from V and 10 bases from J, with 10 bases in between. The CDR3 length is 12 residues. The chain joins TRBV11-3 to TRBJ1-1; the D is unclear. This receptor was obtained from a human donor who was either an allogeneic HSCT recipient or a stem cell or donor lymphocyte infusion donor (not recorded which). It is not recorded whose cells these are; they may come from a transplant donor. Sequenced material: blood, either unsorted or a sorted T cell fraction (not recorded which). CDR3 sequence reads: CASSLGSVGAFF. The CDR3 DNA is TGTGCCAGCAGCTTAGGATCTGTTGGAGCTTTCTTT. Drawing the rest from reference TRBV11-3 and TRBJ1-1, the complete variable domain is EAGVVQSPRYKIIEKKQPVAFWCNPISGHNTLYWYLQNLGQGPELLIRYENEEAVDDSQLPKDRFSAERLKGVDSTLKIQPAELGDSAVYLCASSLGSVGAFFGQGTRLTVV.